Shown below are 5 T cell receptor beta chains from a single sample sequenced in a study of shared clonotypes between healthy human individuals. It was CD45RO-negative cells, positively selected for CCR7, that made up naive CD8 cells, with terminally differentiated effector memory CD45RA+ cells excluded. This table comes from immunoSEQ multiplex PCR, and its TCRdb copy is limited to in-frame clones, with some not included. The table includes some 2 million clones, roughly 95% detected once. Sequenced sample: naive CD8+ T cells sorted from blood. These receptors were collected from a young man in good health.

The V gene is TRBV7-9, the J gene TRBJ2-1; TRBD1 aligns across 10 bases. The V and J ends lost 3 bases and 6 bases, in that order; junction bases with no gene match: 5. The CDR3 runs to 15 residues. Per the germline V gene, CDR1 is SEHNR and CDR2 is FQNEAQ (reference sequence). The CDR3 DNA follows: TGTGCCAGCAGCTTCGGGACAGGGGACGTCAATGAGCAGTTCTTC. It yields the protein CASSFGTGDVNEQFF.

This clone showed up just once. J is TRBJ2-5 and V is TRBV7-9, with 11 bases lining up with TRBD1. Germline loops: CDR1 SEHNR, CDR2 FQNEAQ (reference sequence). The ends lost 8 bases at V and 2 bases at J; junction bases unmatched: 7. The CDR3 is 15 residues long. Here the CDR3 reads CASGNWDRGQETQYF. The CDR3 coding sequence is TGTGCCAGCGGAAACTGGGACAGGGGGCAAGAGACCCAGTACTTC.

The chain links TRBV7-6 to TRBJ2-7; D possibly corresponds to TRBD2 (5 bases). The germline V gene has CDR1 SGHVS and CDR2 FNYEAQ. V lost 5 bases to trimming and J lost 0 bases, with 14 bases between them. This CDR3 has 15 residues. Here the CDR3 DNA reads TGTGCCAGCAGCCCAACGACGGACTTCTCCTACGAGCAGTACTTC. Residues: CASSPTTDFSYEQYF.

The chain employs TRBV6-1 and TRBJ1-3; D remains unclear. This CDR3 is built from 15 residues. V was pared by 3 bases and J by 1 base, with 10 bases between. Germline CDR1 MNHNS, CDR2 SASEGT. CDR3 coding DNA: TGTGCCAGCAGTGAGGTCCACGGTTCTGGAAACACCATATATTTT. Encoded protein: CASSEVHGSGNTIYF.

The chain carries TRBV27 and TRBJ2-7, with a tentative D call TRBD1 (5 bases). Trimming took 9 bases from V and 2 from J, leaving 14 bases between them. In germline, CDR1 is MNHEY, CDR2 SMNVEV (reference sequence). The CDR3 covers 13 residues. CDR3 loop: CASSRTLTYEQYF. The CDR3 nucleotides are TGTGCCAGTTCCAGGACACTTACCTACGAGCAGTACTTC.